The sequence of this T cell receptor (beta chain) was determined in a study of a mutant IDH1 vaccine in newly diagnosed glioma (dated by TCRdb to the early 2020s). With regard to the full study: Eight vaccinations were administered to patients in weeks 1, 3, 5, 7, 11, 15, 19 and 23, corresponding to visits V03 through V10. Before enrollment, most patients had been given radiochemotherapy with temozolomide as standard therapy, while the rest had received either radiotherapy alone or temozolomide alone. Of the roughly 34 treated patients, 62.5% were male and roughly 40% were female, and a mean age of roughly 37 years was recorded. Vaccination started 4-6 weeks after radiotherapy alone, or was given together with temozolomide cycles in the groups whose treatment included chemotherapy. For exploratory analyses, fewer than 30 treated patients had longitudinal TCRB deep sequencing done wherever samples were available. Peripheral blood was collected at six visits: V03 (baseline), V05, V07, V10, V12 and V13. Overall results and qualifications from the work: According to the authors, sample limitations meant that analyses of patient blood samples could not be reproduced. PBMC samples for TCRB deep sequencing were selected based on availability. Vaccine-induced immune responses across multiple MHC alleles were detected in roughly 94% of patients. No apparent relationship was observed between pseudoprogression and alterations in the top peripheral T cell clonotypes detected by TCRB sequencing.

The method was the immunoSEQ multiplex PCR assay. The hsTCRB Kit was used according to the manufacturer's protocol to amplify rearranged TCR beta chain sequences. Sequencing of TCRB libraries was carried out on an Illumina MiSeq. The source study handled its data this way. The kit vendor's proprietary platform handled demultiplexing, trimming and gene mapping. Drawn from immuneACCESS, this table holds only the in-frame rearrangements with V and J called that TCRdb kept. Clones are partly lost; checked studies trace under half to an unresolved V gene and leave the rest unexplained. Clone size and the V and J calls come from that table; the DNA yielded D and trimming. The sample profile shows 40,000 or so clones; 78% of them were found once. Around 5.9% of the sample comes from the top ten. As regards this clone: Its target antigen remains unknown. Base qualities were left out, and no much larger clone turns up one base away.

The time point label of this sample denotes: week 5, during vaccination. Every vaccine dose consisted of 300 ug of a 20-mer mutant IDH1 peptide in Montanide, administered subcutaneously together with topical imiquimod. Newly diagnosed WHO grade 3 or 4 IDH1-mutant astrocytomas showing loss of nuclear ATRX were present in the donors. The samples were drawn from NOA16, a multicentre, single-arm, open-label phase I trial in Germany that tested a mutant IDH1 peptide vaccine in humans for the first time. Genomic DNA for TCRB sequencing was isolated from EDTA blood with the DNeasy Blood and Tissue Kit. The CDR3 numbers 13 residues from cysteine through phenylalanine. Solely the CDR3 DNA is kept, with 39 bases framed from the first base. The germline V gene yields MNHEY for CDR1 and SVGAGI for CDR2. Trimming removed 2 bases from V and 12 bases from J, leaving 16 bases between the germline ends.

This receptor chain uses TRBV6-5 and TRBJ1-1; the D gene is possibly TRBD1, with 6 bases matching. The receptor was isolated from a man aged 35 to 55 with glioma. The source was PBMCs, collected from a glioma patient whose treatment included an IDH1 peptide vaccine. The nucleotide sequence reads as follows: TGTGCCAGCAGTTACAGGATGGGGGGCGAAACTTTCTTT. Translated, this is CASSYRMGGETFF.